Listed here are 10 T cell receptor beta chains from one sample, sequenced in a study of blood T cells in healthy people across ages. Primed by a sample-barcoded 5' primer and a J-beta primer mix, a second PCR proceeded for roughly 7 to 12 cycles. TCRdb re-called the 5' RACE reads through MiXCR, storing one row per CDR3 protein. This table holds 550,000 to 800,000 distinct CDR3 sequences, around 21% found once. The sequenced sample was blood. These receptors all stem from a man in his 70s in good health.

This clonotype was seen more than once but under ten times. The gene calls are TRBV28 and TRBJ2-7; 8 bases match TRBD1. The CDR3 is 14 residues long. Trimming cost V 4 bases and J 3 bases; bases outside gene matches: 5. The germline gives CDR1 MDHEN, CDR2 SYDVKM. The CDR3 nucleotides read TGTGCCAGCAGTTCCCCGGACAGGGTCTACGAGCAGTACTTC. Translating it yields CASSSPDRVYEQYF.

The rearrangement links TRBV29-1 to TRBJ1-2, with D possibly being TRBD1 (6 bases). Trimming left V 7 bases short and J 10 bases short, with 16 bases between. The germline V gene has CDR1 SQVTM and CDR2 ANQGSEA. This CDR3 comprises 11 residues. CDR3 in DNA: TGCAGCGCCGAAGGGACATCAGTCTACACCTTC. It specifies CSAEGTSVYTF.

Notes on this clonotype: One end of the junction does not line up with germline, which may come from a read error. J is TRBJ2-5 and V is TRBV3-1, with D unresolved. Germline V gene sequence: CDR1 LGHDT, CDR2 YNNKEL (reference sequence). This CDR3 has 14 residues. CDR3: CAGSQDMYQETQYF. CDR3 bases: TGTGCCGGCAGCCAAGATATGTATCAAGAGACCCAGTACTTC.

CDR3 bases: TGTGCCAGCAGCACAACAGGTTTAGCAGAAGATACGCAGTATTTT. Its translation: CASSTTGLAEDTQYF. The rearrangement uses TRBV7-2 and TRBJ2-3; TRBD1 is a possible D gene (5 bases). V lost 5 bases to trimming and J lost 5 bases, with 17 bases between them. Germline V CDR1 and CDR2: SGHTA, FQGNSA. The CDR3 totals 15 residues.

The chain couples TRBV20-1 to TRBJ2-1; 12 bases are shared with TRBD2. The CDR3 sequence is 16 residues long. CDR1 and CDR2 (germline): DFQATT, SNEGSKA (reference sequence). Trimming at V came to 1 base and at J to 7 bases, leaving 8 bases not matched to a gene. CDR3 DNA: TGCAGTGCTAGAGTGACTAGCGGGAGAACATCGAATGAGCAGTTCTTC. Its translation is CSARVTSGRTSNEQFF.

Only a few counts were recorded for this clonotype. V gene TRBV20-1 combines with J gene TRBJ2-1, with D possibly TRBD1 on 5 matching bases. The DNA end lines up better with TRBJ2-7; the J call may be wrong. This CDR3 comprises 11 residues. Per the germline V gene, CDR1 is DFQATT and CDR2 is SNEGSKA (reference sequence). Written as DNA, the CDR3 is TGCAGTGCTACAGGGTTACAAGAGCAGTACTTC. Residues: CSATGLQEQYF.

The V gene is TRBV30, the J gene TRBJ1-1; D might be TRBD1 (5 bases). This CDR3 has 12 amino acids. Germline V gene sequence: CDR1 GTSNPN, CDR2 SVGIG (reference sequence). Trimming shortened V by 1 base and J by 7 bases, and 10 bases separated the two germline ends. CDR3 loop: CAWSGDSDEAFF. The CDR3 region has the DNA TGTGCCTGGAGTGGCGACAGCGATGAAGCTTTCTTT.

This clonotype was seen a handful of times. The chain uses TRBV20-1 and TRBJ2-5; 10 nucleotides agree with TRBD2. The CDR3 totals 14 residues. V dropped 6 bases and J dropped 5; count of bases not matched to a gene: 9. The V gene's germline CDR1 is DFQATT and CDR2 SNEGSKA (reference sequence). CDR3 sequence: CSAPAGGPRETQYF. CDR3 DNA sequence: TGCAGTGCCCCAGCGGGAGGGCCGCGTGAGACCCAGTACTTC.

This clonotype came up many times. The rearrangement joins TRBV12-3 or TRBV12-4 to TRBJ2-5, with D possibly called TRBD1 or TRBD2 (5 bases each). This CDR3 has 15 amino acids. V was shortened by 6 bases and J by 3 bases, with 17 bases between the two germline ends. The CDR3 DNA is TGTGCCAGCAGGGCTCCCGGGACGGTCGAAGAGACCCAGTACTTC. The encoded protein is CASRAPGTVEETQYF.

The V gene is TRBV28, the J gene TRBJ1-4; unclear D gene. V was shortened by 3 bases and J by 7 bases, with 15 bases between the two germline ends. Germline V lookup: CDR1 MDHEN, CDR2 SYDVKM. This CDR3 has 15 amino acids. CDR3: CASSLSRNRAEKLFF. The CDR3, as DNA: TGTGCCAGCAGTTTGTCCCGGAATCGAGCTGAAAAACTGTTTTTT.